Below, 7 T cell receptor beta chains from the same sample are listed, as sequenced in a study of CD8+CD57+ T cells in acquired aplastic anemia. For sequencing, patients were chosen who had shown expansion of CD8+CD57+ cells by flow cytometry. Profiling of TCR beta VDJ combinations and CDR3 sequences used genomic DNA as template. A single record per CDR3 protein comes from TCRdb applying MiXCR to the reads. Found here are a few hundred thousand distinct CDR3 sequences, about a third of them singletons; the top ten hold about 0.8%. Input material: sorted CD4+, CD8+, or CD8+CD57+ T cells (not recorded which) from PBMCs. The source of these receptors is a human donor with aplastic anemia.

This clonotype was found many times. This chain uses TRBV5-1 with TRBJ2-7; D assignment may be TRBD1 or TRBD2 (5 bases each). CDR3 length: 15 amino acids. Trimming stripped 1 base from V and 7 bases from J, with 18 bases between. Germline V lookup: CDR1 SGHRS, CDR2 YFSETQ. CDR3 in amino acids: CASSLLRDGPREQYF. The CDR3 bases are TGCGCCAGCAGCTTGCTCCGGGACGGACCTCGGGAGCAGTACTTC.

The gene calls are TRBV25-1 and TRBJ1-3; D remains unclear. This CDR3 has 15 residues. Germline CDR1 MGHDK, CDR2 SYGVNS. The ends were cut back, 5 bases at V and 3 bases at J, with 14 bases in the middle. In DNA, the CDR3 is TGTGCCAGCAGTTTCCAAGATCGTCTTGGAAACACCATATATTTT. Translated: CASSFQDRLGNTIYF.

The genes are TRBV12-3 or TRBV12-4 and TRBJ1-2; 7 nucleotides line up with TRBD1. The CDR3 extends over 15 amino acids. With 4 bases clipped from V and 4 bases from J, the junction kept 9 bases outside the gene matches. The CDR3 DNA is TGTGCCAGCAGTTCCAACCCACAGGGGCTCTATGGCTACACCTTC. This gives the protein CASSSNPQGLYGYTF.

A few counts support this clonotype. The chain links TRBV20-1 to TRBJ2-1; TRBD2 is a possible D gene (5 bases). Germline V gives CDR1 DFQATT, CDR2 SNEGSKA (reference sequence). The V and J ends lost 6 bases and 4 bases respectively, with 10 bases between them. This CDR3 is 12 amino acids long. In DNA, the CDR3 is TGCAGTGCACGAGGACTGTACAATGAGCAGTTCTTC. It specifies CSARGLYNEQFF.

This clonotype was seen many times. The CDR3, as DNA: TGTGCCACCAGCAGAGGAGGGGATGAAAAACTGTTTTTT. It is translated as CATSRGGDEKLFF. J is TRBJ1-4 and V is TRBV15; TRBD1 is a possible D gene (5 bases). Germline V gene sequence: CDR1 LNHNV, CDR2 YYDKDF (reference sequence). V was clipped by 1 base and J by 6 bases, with 6 bases between them. The CDR3 is 13 residues long.

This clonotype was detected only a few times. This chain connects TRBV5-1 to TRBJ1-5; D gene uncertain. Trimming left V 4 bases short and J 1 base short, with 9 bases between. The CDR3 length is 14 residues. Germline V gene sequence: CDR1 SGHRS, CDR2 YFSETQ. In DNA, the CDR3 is TGCGCCAGCAGCCCGGCCGGGAGCAATCAGCCCCAGCATTTT. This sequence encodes CASSPAGSNQPQHF.

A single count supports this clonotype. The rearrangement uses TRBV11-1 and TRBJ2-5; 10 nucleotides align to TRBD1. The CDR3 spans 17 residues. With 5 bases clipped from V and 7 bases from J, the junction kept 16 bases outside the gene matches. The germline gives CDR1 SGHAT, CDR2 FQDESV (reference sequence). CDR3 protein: CASSPIPGTGAFVTQYF. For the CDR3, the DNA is TGTGCCAGCAGCCCAATACCCGGGACAGGGGCATTCGTGACCCAGTACTTC. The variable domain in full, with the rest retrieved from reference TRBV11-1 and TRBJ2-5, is EAEVAQSPRYKITEKSQAVAFWCDPISGHATLYWYRQILGQGPELLVQFQDESVVDDSQLPKDRFSAERLKGVDSTLKIQPAELGDSAMYLCASSPIPGTGAFVTQYFGPGTRLLVL.